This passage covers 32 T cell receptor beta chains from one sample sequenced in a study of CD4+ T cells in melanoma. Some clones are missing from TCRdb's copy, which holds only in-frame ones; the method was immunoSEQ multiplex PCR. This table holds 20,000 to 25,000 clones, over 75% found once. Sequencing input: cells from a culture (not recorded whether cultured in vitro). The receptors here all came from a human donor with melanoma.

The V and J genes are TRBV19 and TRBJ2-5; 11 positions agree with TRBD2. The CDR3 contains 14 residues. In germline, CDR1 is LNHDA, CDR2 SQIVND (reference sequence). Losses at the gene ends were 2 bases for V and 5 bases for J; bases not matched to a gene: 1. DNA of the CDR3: TGTGCCAGTAGTATACGACTAGCGGGGGAGACCCAGTACTTC. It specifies CASSIRLAGETQYF.

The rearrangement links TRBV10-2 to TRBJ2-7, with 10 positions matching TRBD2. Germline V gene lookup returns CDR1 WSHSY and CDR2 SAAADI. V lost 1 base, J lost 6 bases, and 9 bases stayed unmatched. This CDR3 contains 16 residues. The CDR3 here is CASSEFKAGGTGEQYF. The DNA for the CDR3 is TGCGCCAGCAGTGAGTTTAAAGCGGGGGGGACGGGCGAGCAGTACTTC.

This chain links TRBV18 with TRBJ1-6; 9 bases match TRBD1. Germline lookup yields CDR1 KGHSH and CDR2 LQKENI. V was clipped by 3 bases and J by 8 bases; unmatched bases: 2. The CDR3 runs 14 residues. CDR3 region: CASSPTGGDSPLHF. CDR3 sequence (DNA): TGTGCCAGCTCACCGACAGGGGGGGATTCACCCCTCCACTTT.

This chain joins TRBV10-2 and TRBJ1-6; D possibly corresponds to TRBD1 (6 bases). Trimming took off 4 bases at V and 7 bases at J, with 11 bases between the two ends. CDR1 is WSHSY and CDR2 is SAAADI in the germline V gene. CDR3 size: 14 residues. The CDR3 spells CASSAQQGNSPLHF. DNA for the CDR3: TGCGCCAGCAGTGCCCAACAGGGCAATTCACCCCTCCACTTT.

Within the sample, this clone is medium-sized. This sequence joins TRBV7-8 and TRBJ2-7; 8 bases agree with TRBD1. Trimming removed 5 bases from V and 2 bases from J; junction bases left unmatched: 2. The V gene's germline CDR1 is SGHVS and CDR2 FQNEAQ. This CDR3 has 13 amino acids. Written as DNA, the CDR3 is TGTGCCAGCAGCGTGGGACAGGCCTACGAGCAGTACTTC. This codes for CASSVGQAYEQYF.

CDR3 in DNA: TGTGCCAGCAGCCAATCCAACCCCGGGGCAAATGCTGAAAAACTGTTTTTT. It encodes CASSQSNPGANAEKLFF. The chain has TRBV4-2 and TRBJ1-4, with a tentative D call TRBD1 (5 bases). CDR3 length: 17 amino acids. V was cut by 2 bases and J by 7 bases, with 20 bases left in between. From germline, CDR1 is LGHNA and CDR2 YNFKEQ.

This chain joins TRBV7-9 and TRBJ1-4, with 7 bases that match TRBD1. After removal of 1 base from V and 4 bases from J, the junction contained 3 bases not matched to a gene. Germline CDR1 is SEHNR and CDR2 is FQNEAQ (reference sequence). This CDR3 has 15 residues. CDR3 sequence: CASSLGQGRNEKLFF. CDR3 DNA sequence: TGTGCCAGCAGCTTAGGACAGGGACGTAATGAAAAACTGTTTTTT.

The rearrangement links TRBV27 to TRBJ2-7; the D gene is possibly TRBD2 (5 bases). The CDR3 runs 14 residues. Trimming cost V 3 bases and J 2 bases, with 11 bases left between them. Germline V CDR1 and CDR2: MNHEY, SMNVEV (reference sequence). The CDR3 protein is CASSLVPGAYEQYF. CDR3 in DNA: TGTGCCAGCAGTTTGGTCCCCGGGGCCTACGAGCAGTACTTC.

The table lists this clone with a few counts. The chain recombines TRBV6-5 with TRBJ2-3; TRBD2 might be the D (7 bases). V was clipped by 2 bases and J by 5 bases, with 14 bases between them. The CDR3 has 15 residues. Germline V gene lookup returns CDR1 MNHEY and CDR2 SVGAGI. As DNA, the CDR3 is TGTGCCAGCAGTTACAGGAGGGGGGGCGGAGATACGCAGTATTTT. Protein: CASSYRRGGGDTQYF.

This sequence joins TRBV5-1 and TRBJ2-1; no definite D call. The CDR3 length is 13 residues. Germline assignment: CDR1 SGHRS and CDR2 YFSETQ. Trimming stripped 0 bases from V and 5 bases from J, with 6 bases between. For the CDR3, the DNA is TGCGCCAGCAGCTTGGTACCGAACAATGAGCAGTTCTTC. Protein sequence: CASSLVPNNEQFF.

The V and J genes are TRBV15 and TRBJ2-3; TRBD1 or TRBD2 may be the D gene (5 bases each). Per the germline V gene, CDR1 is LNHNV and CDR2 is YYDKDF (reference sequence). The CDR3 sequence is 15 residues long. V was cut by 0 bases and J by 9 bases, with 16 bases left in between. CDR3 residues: CATSRDGSPGATQYF. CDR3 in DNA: TGTGCCACCAGCAGAGACGGCTCGCCCGGGGCGACGCAGTATTTT.

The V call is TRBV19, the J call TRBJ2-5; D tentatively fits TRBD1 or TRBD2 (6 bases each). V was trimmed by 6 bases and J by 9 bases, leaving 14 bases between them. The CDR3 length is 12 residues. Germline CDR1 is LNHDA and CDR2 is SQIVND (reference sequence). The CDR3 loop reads CASRGGTKAQYF. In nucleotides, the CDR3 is TGTGCCAGTAGGGGGGGCACTAAGGCCCAGTACTTC.

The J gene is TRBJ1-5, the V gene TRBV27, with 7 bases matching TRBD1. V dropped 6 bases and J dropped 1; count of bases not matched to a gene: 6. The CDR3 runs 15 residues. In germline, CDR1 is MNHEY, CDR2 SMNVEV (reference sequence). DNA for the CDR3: TGTGCCAGCAGCAGGACAGGTCCCAGCAATCAGCCCCAGCATTTT. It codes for CASSRTGPSNQPQHF.

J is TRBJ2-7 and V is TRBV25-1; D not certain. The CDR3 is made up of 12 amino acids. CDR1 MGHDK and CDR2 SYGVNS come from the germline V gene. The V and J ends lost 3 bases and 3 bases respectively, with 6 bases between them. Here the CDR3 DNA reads TGTGCCAGCAGTGATGCCCTCTACGAGCAGTACTTC. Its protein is CASSDALYEQYF.

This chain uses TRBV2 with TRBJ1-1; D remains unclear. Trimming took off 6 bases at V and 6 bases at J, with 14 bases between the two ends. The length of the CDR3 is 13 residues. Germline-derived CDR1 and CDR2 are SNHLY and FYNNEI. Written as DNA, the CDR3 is TGTGCCAGCAGAAAGGTGCGCCCCCCTGAAGCTTTCTTT. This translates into CASRKVRPPEAFF.

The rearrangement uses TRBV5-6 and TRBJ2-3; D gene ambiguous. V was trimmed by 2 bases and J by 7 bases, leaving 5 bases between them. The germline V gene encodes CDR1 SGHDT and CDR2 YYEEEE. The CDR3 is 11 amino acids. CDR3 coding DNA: TGTGCCAGCAGCTTCCGAAATACGCAGTATTTT. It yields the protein CASSFRNTQYF.

CDR3 in amino acids: CASSLGSSGNYGYTF. DNA of the CDR3: TGCGCCAGCAGCTTGGGTTCTTCCGGGAACTATGGCTACACCTTC. V and J are TRBV5-1 and TRBJ1-2; unclear D gene. Germline V lookup: CDR1 SGHRS, CDR2 YFSETQ. This CDR3 spans 15 amino acids. With 0 bases removed from V and 2 bases from J, the gap between germline ends came to 11 bases.

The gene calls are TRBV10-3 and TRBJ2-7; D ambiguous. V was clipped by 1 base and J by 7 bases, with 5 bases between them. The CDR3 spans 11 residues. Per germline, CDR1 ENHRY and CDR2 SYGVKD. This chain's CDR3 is CAISEFGEQYF. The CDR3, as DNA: TGTGCCATCAGTGAGTTTGGGGAGCAGTACTTC.

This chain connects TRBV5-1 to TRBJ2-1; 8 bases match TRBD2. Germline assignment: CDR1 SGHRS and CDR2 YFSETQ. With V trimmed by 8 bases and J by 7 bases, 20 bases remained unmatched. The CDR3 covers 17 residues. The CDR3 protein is CASKTGATGGPRNEQFF. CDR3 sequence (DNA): TGCGCCAGTAAAACCGGGGCCACGGGGGGGCCGAGGAATGAGCAGTTCTTC.

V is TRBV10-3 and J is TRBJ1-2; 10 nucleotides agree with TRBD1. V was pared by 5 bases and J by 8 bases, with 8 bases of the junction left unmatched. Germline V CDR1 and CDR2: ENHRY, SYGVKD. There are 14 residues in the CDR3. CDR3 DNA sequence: TGTGCCATCAGTAAACTCGGGACAGGGGTCGGCTACACCTTC. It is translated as CAISKLGTGVGYTF.

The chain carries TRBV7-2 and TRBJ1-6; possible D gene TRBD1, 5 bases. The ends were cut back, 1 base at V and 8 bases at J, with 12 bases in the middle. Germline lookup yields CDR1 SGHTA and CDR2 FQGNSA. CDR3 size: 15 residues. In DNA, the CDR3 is TGTGCCAGCAGCTTAGGCCAGGGACTGGATTCACCCCTCCACTTT. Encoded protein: CASSLGQGLDSPLHF.

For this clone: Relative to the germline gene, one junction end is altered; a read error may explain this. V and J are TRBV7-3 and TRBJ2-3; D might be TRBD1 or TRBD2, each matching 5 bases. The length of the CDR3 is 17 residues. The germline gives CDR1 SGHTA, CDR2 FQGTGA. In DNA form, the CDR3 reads TGTGCCGGCAGCTTAGGGGTTTCTTCGGGGAGCACAGATACGCAGTATTTT. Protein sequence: CAGSLGVSSGSTDTQYF.

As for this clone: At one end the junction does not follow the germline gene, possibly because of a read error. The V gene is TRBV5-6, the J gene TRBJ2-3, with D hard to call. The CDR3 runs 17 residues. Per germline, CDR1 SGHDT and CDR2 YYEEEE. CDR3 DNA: TGTGCCAGCAGTTTGGGGATGGGAACCCCTAGCACAGATACGCAGTATTTT. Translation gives CASSLGMGTPSTDTQYF.

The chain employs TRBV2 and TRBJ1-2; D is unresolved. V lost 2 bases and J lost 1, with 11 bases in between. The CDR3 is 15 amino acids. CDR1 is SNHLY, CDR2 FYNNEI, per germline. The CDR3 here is CASSEPHLGNYGYTF. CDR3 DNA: TGTGCCAGCAGTGAACCCCATTTGGGTAACTATGGCTACACCTTC. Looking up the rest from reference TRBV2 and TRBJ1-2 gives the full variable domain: EPEVTQTPSHQVTQMGQEVILRCVPISNHLYFYWYRQILGQKVEFLVSFYNNEISEKSEIFDDQFSVERPDGSNFTLKIRSTKLEDSAMYFCASSEPHLGNYGYTFGSGTRLTVV.

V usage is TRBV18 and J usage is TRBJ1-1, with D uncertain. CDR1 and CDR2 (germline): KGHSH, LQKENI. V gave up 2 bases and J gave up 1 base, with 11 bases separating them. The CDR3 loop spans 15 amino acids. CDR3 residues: CASSPDMFQNTEAFF. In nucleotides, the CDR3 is TGTGCCAGCTCACCAGATATGTTCCAGAACACTGAAGCTTTCTTT.

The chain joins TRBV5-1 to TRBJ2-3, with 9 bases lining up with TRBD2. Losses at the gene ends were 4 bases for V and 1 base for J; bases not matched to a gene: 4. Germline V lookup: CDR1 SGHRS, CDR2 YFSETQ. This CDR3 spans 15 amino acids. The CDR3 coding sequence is TGCGCCAGCAGCGTCCAGCGGGGGGGCACAGATACGCAGTATTTT. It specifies CASSVQRGGTDTQYF.

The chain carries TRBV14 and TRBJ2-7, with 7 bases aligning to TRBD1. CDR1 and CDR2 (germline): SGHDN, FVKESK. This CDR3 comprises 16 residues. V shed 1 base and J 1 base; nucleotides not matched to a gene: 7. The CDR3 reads CASSQVVGTASYEQYF. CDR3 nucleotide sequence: TGTGCCAGCAGCCAAGTGGTCGGGACAGCTTCCTACGAGCAGTACTTC.

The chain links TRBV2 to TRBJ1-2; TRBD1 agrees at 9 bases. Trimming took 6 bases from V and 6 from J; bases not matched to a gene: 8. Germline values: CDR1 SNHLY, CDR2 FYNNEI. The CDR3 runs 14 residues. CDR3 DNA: TGTGCCAGCAGGGCTAGCACAGGGGGCCATGGCTACACCTTC. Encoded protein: CASRASTGGHGYTF.

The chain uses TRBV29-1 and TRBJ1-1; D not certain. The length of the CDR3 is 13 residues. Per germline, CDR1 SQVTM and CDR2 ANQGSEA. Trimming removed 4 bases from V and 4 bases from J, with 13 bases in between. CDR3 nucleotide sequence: TGCAGCGTTGGGTATTTGCGTATCACTGAAGCTTTCTTT. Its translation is CSVGYLRITEAFF.

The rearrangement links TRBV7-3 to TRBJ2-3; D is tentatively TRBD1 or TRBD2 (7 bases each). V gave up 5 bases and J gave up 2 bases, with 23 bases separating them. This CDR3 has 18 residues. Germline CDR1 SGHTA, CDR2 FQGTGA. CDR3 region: CASSPEVRGGVNTDTQYF. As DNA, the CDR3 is TGTGCCAGCAGCCCAGAGGTCAGGGGGGGGGTTAACACAGATACGCAGTATTTT.

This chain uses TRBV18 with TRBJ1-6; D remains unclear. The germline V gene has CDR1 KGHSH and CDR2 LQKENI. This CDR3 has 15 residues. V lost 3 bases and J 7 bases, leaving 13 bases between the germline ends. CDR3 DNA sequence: TGTGCCAGCTCACCGTCGGCCGGGAAAAATTCACCCCTCCACTTT. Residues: CASSPSAGKNSPLHF.

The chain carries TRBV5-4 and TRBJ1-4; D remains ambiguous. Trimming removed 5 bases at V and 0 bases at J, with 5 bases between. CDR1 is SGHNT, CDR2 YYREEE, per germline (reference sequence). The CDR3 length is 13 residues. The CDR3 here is CASRGATNEKLFF. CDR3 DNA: TGTGCCAGCAGAGGTGCAACTAATGAAAAACTGTTTTTT.